The next 4 T cell receptor beta chains were all read from a single sample in a study of cytomegalovirus exposure and HLA in healthy donors. 13 Jbeta primers and 60 Vbeta primers were used for the PCR. Libraries were prepared by immunoSEQ multiplex PCR; TCRdb keeps only in-frame clonotypes and omits some of them. Seen here are some 100,000 clones, around four fifths observed once, and the top ten hold roughly 8%. The sample consisted of PBMCs. These receptor sequences come from a woman aged 45-59 years in good health and CMV-seropositive.

CDR3 loop: CASSLVQGLETEAFF. DNA for the CDR3: TGTGCCAGCAGCTTAGTACAGGGGCTGGAGACTGAAGCTTTCTTT. The J gene is TRBJ1-1, the V gene TRBV7-8; 7 nucleotides line up with TRBD1. V lost 1 base to trimming and J lost 5 bases; unmatched junction nucleotides: 7. CDR1 and CDR2 (germline): SGHVS, FQNEAQ. This CDR3 comprises 15 residues.

In its sample, this clone was seen a few times. The V gene is TRBV19, the J gene TRBJ1-1; a weak D match, TRBD1 (6 bases). V was shortened by 5 bases and J by 0 bases, with 10 bases between the two germline ends. The CDR3 loop spans 14 amino acids. Germline CDR1 and CDR2: LNHDA and SQIVND (reference sequence). CDR3 bases: TGTGCCAGTAGTCGGGACACCCTGAACACTGAAGCTTTCTTT. Protein sequence: CASSRDTLNTEAFF. The full variable domain, rest sourced from reference TRBV19 and TRBJ1-1, is DGGITQSPKYLFRKEGQNVTLSCEQNLNHDAMYWYRQDPGQGLRLIYYSQIVNDFQKGDIAEGYSVSREKKESFPLTVTSAQKNPTAFYLCASSRDTLNTEAFFGQGTRLTVV.

This chain uses TRBV7-2 with TRBJ2-1; no reliable D call. Trimming cost V 4 bases and J 9 bases, with 10 bases left between them. Germline lookup yields CDR1 SGHTA and CDR2 FQGNSA. The CDR3 runs to 12 residues. CDR3 residues: CASSSLEAEQFF. For the CDR3, the DNA is TGTGCCAGCAGCTCTCTAGAAGCTGAGCAGTTCTTC.

The rearrangement uses TRBV9 and TRBJ2-1, with TRBD2 identical over 9 bases. This CDR3 is 15 amino acids long. Per the germline V gene, CDR1 is SGDLS and CDR2 is YYNGEE. The V and J ends lost 4 bases and 2 bases, in that order; junction bases with no gene match: 4. The CDR3 DNA is TGTGCCAGCAGCTGGGCTAGCGGGGCCTACAATGAGCAGTTCTTC. Translating it yields CASSWASGAYNEQFF.